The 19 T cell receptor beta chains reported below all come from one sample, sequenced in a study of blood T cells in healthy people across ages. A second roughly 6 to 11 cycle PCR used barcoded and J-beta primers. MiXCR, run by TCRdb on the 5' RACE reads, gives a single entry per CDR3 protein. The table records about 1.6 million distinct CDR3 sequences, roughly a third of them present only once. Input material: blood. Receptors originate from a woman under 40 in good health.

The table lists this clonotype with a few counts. CDR3 region: CASSLSISSHYEQYF. The CDR3 region has the DNA TGTGCCAGCAGTTTATCGATTTCTAGCCACTACGAGCAGTACTTC. This chain joins TRBV27 and TRBJ2-7, with D possibly being TRBD2 (5 bases). The CDR3 is 15 residues long. Trimming took 0 bases from V and 3 from J, leaving 12 bases between them. Germline loops: CDR1 MNHEY, CDR2 SMNVEV (reference sequence).

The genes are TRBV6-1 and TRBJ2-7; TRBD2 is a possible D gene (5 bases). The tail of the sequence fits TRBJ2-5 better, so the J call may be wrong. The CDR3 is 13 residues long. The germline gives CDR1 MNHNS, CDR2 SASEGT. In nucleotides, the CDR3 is TGTGCCAGCACTAGTGGGAGAAAAGAGACCCAGTACTTC. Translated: CASTSGRKETQYF.

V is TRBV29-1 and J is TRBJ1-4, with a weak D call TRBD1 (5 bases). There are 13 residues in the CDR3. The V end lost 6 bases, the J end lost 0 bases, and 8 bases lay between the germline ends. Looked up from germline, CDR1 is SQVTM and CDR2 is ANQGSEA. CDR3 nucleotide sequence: TGCAGCGTCCCGGGGGCAACTAATGAAAAACTGTTTTTT. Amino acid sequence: CSVPGATNEKLFF.

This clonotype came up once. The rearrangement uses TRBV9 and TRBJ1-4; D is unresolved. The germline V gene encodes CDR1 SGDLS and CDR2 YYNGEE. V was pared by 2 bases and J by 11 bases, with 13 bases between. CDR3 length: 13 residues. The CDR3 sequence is CASSVEGHEKLFF. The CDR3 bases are TGTGCCAGCAGCGTCGAGGGTCACGAGAAACTGTTTTTT.

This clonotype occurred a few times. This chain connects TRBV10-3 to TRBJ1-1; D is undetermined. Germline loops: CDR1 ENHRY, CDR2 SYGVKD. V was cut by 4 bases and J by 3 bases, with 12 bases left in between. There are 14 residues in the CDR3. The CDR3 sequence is CAISGGRAYTEAFF. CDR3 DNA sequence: TGTGCCATCAGTGGCGGAAGGGCATACACTGAAGCTTTCTTT.

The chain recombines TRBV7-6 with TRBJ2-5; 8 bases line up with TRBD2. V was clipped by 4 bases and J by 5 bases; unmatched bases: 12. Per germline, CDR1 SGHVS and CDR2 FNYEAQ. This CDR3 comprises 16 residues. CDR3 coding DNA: TGTGCCAGCAGCTACCGGGTCGGGACTAGAACGGAGACCCAGTACTTC. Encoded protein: CASSYRVGTRTETQYF.

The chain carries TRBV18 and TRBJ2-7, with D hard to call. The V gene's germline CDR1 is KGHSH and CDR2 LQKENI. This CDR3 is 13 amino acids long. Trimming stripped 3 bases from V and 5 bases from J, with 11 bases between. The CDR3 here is CASSPTGWHEQYF. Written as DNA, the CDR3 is TGTGCCAGCTCACCTACCGGTTGGCACGAGCAGTACTTC.

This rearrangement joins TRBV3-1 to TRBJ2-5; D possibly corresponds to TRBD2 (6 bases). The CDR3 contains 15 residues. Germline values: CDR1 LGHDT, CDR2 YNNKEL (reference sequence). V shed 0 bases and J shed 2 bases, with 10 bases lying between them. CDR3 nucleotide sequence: TGTGCCAGCAGCCAAGATATCGGGGGTCAAGAGACCCAGTACTTC. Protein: CASSQDIGGQETQYF.

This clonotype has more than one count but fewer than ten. The CDR3 protein is CASSIPGHTNYGYTF. DNA for the CDR3: TGTGCCAGCAGCATACCGGGACACACGAACTATGGCTACACCTTC. V usage is TRBV7-8 and J usage is TRBJ1-2; a weak D match, TRBD1 (6 bases). Trimming removed 5 bases at V and 2 bases at J, with 15 bases between. Germline loops: CDR1 SGHVS, CDR2 FQNEAQ. The CDR3 runs to 15 residues. Full variable domain (remainder filled in from reference TRBV7-8 and TRBJ1-2): GAGVSQSPRYKVAKRGQDVALRCDPISGHVSLFWYQQALGQGPEFLTYFQNEAQLDKSGLPSDRFFAERPEGSVSTLKIQRTQQEDSAVYLCASSIPGHTNYGYTFGSGTRLTVV.

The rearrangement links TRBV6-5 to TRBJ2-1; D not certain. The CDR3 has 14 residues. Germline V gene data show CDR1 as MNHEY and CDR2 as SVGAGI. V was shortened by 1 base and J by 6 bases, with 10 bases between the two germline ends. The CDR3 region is CASSYYRGSNEQFF. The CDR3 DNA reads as TGTGCCAGCAGTTACTACCGTGGCAGCAATGAGCAGTTCTTC.

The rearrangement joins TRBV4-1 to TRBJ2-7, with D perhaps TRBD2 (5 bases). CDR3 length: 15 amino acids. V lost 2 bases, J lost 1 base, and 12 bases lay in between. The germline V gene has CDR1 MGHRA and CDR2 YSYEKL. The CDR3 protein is CASSQLAAASYEQYF. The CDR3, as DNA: TGCGCCAGCAGCCAACTAGCTGCGGCTTCCTACGAGCAGTACTTC.

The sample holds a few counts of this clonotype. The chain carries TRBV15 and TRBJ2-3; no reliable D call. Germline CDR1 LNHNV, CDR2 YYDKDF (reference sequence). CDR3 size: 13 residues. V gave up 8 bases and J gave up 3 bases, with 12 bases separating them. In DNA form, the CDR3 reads TGTGCCACCGGAAGGGCCGGGACAGATACGCAGTATTTT. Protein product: CATGRAGTDTQYF.

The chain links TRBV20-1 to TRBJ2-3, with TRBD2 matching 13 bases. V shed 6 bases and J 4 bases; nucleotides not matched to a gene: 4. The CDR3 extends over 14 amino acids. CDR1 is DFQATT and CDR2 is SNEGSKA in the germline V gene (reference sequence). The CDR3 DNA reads TGCAGTGCAGTCGGACTAGCGGGAGCAGATACGCAGTATTTT. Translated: CSAVGLAGADTQYF.

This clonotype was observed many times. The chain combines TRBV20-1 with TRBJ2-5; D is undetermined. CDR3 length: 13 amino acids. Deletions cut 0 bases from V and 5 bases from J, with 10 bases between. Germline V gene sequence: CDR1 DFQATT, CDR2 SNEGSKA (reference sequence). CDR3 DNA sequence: TGCAGTGCTAGAGAATCCGGCTACGAGACCCAGTACTTC. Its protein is CSARESGYETQYF.

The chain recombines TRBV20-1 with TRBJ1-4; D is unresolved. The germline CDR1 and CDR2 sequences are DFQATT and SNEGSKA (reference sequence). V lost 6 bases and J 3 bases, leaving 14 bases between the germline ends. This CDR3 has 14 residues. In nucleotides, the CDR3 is TGCAGTGCCACCGATGCGCGGGCTAATGAAAAACTGTTTTTT. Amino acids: CSATDARANEKLFF.

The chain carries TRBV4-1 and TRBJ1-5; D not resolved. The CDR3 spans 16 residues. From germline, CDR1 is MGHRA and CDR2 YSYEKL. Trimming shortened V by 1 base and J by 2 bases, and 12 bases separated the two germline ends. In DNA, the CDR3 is TGCGCCAGCAGCCAAGTGGGCGGAGGGCGCAATCAGCCCCAGCATTTT. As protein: CASSQVGGGRNQPQHF.

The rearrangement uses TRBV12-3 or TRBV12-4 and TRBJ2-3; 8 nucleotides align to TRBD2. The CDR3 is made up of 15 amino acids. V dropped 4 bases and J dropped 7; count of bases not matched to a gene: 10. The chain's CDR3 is CASSSDLAGRNTQYF. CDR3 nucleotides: TGTGCCAGCAGTTCCGACTTAGCGGGGCGGAATACGCAGTATTTT.

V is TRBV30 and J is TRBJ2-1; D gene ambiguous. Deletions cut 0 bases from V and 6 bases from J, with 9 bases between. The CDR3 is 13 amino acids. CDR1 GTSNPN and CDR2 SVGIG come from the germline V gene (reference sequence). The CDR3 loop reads CAWSVRNSNEQFF. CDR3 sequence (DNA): TGTGCCTGGAGTGTACGGAATAGCAATGAGCAGTTCTTC.

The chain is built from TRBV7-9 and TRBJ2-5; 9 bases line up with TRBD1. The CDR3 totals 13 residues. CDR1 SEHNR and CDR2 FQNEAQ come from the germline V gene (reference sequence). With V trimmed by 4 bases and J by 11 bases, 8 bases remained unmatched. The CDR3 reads CASSWDRAYGQYF. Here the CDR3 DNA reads TGTGCCAGCAGCTGGGACAGGGCCTACGGGCAGTACTTC.